This T cell receptor (beta chain) is from a study of blood T cell repertoires in COVID-19. The junction had 8 bases not matched to a gene; V was cut back by 4 bases and J by 2 bases. Germline V gene lookup returns CDR1 MNHEY and CDR2 SVGEGT. The CDR3 length is 16 residues. TCRdb's table, derived via immunoSEQ multiplex PCR, lists solely in-frame clones and lacks some. The sample contains 200,000 to 250,000 clones, 70% to 85% of which appear only once. Two negative PCRs, clearance, or symptom resolution were required of recovered Cohort 3 donors. The chain employs TRBV6-2 or TRBV6-3 and TRBJ2-1; 7 nucleotides match TRBD2. The sequenced sample was PBMCs or T cells enriched from blood (not recorded which). The TCR was taken from a man in his forties who had recovered from COVID-19. In nucleotides, the CDR3 is TGTGCCAGCAGTTCCCCTCGAGCGGGGACCTACAATGAGCAGTTCTTC. Encoded protein: CASSSPRAGTYNEQFF.